The 29 T cell receptor beta chains in this list originate from one sample, sequenced in a study of T cell responses to AZD1222 COVID-19 vaccine. Here immunoSEQ multiplex PCR was the method, and the copy in TCRdb shows in-frame clones only, minus some. The profile shows approximately 150,000 clones, roughly 90% of them singletons. The source material was peripheral blood, sampled on day 0 of AZD1222 vaccination. The receptors stem from an adult in good health.

J is TRBJ2-1 and V is TRBV21-1; the table's D gene call, TRBD2, was not cross checked with the DNA. TRBV21-1 is classified as a pseudogene. The CDR3 is made up of 16 amino acids. The CDR3 region has the DNA TGTGCCAGCAGCCCAGGAGGGGGGGAGGAAGTTAATGAGCAGTTCTTC. As protein: CASSPGGGEEVNEQFF.

This clone was counted a single time. The chain links TRBV27 to TRBJ1-1; no clear D gene. Trimming removed 5 bases from V and 4 bases from J, with 23 bases in between. CDR3 length: 17 amino acids. Germline CDR1 MNHEY, CDR2 SMNVEV (reference sequence). The CDR3 DNA reads as TGTGCCAGCAGTCCGTGGGGTTTGGGCGGCCCGGTCACTGAAGCTTTCTTT. Protein sequence: CASSPWGLGGPVTEAFF.

The V call is TRBV5-1, the J call TRBJ1-4; TRBD1 is a possible D gene (5 bases). The CDR3 totals 14 residues. With 5 bases removed from V and 4 bases from J, the gap between germline ends came to 12 bases. Germline CDR1 is SGHRS and CDR2 is YFSETQ. In nucleotides, the CDR3 is TGCGCCAGCAGTCCGGAGGGACTTAATGAAAAACTGTTTTTT. Translated: CASSPEGLNEKLFF.

The V and J genes are TRBV30 and TRBJ1-6, with TRBD1 as a possible D gene (6 bases). Trimming shortened V by 3 bases and J by 9 bases, and 12 bases separated the two germline ends. Germline assignment: CDR1 GTSNPN and CDR2 SVGIG (reference sequence). The CDR3 runs to 13 residues. CDR3 nucleotide sequence: TGTGCCTGGAGAGGGGGGAATGCTTCACCCCTCCACTTT. This encodes CAWRGGNASPLHF.

The V call is TRBV18, the J call TRBJ1-2, with 9 positions matching TRBD1. Germline lookup yields CDR1 KGHSH and CDR2 LQKENI. CDR3 length equals 15 residues. Unmatched junction bases numbered 9, after V lost 3 bases and J lost 7 bases. Here the CDR3 reads CASSPSRGTGFGYTF. DNA of the CDR3: TGTGCCAGCTCACCGTCCCGTGGGACAGGGTTTGGCTACACCTTC.

The rearrangement links TRBV19 to TRBJ2-7, with 9 bases that match TRBD1. The CDR3 has 16 residues. The junction had 8 bases not matched to a gene; V was cut back by 5 bases and J by 0 bases. Germline CDR1 LNHDA, CDR2 SQIVND (reference sequence). CDR3 region: CASSLVGGQGSYEQYF. The CDR3 DNA sequence: TGTGCCAGTAGTCTCGTCGGGGGACAGGGCTCCTACGAGCAGTACTTC.

The chain has TRBV18 and TRBJ2-7; no reliable D call. The CDR3 spans 11 residues. With 5 bases removed from V and 2 bases from J, the gap between germline ends came to 4 bases. Germline V CDR1 and CDR2: KGHSH, LQKENI. In DNA, the CDR3 is TGTGCCAGCTCAAGCCCCTACGAGCAGTACTTC. This sequence encodes CASSSPYEQYF.

This clone was picked up one time. The J gene is TRBJ1-2, the V gene TRBV5-1; D unclear. CDR1 SGHRS and CDR2 YFSETQ come from the germline V gene. The V end lost 0 bases, the J end lost 0 bases, and 9 bases lay between the germline ends. The CDR3 totals 15 residues. The CDR3 sequence is CASSLGAEANYGYTF. Written as DNA, the CDR3 is TGCGCCAGCAGCTTGGGGGCAGAAGCTAACTATGGCTACACCTTC. The full variable domain, rest sourced from reference TRBV5-1 and TRBJ1-2, is KAGVTQTPRYLIKTRGQQVTLSCSPISGHRSVSWYQQTPGQGLQFLFEYFSETQRNKGNFPGRFSGRQFSNSRSEMNVSTLELGDSALYLCASSLGAEANYGYTFGSGTRLTVV.

This chain joins TRBV5-8 and TRBJ1-5, with D perhaps TRBD1 (6 bases). This CDR3 spans 13 amino acids. Germline V gene lookup returns CDR1 SGHTS and CDR2 YDEGEE. Trimming stripped 7 bases from V and 6 bases from J, with 14 bases between. CDR3 bases: TGTGCCAGCCCGAGGGGGATTAGTCAGCCCCAGCATTTT. Translated, it gives CASPRGISQPQHF.

The chain combines TRBV5-1 with TRBJ2-1; D perhaps matches TRBD2 (5 bases). CDR3 length: 15 residues. Germline V gives CDR1 SGHRS, CDR2 YFSETQ. The V gene lost 6 bases and the J gene lost 2 bases, with 15 bases spanning the gap. CDR3 in amino acids: CASTAELAPYNEQFF. The CDR3 DNA reads TGCGCCAGCACCGCTGAGCTAGCCCCCTACAATGAGCAGTTCTTC.

This clone was recorded once. The V gene is TRBV18, the J gene TRBJ1-1; D perhaps matches TRBD1 (5 bases). The V gene's germline CDR1 is KGHSH and CDR2 LQKENI. This CDR3 is built from 16 residues. Trimming removed 2 bases at V and 6 bases at J, with 19 bases between. The CDR3 reads CASSPSRGEKDSEAFF. In nucleotides, the CDR3 is TGTGCCAGCTCACCATCGAGAGGGGAGAAGGATTCTGAAGCTTTCTTT. The whole variable domain, filled in from reference TRBV18 and TRBJ1-1, reads NAGVMQNPRHLVRRRGQEARLRCSPMKGHSHVYWYRQLPEEGLKFMVYLQKENIIDESGMPKERFSAEFPKEGPSILRIQQVVRGDSAAYFCASSPSRGEKDSEAFFGQGTRLTVV.

This sequence joins TRBV10-3 and TRBJ2-7, with D uncertain. Germline V gene data show CDR1 as ENHRY and CDR2 as SYGVKD. There are 12 residues in the CDR3. The ends were cut back, 0 bases at V and 6 bases at J, with 6 bases in the middle. This CDR3 is CAISESIGEQYF. CDR3 sequence (DNA): TGTGCCATCAGTGAGTCAATAGGCGAGCAGTACTTC.

CDR3 loop: CASSPWTGGNSPLHF. CDR3 nucleotides: TGTGCCAGCAGCCCATGGACAGGGGGAAATTCACCCCTCCACTTT. J is TRBJ1-6 and V is TRBV25-1; the match to TRBD1 covers 10 bases. The germline CDR1 and CDR2 sequences are MGHDK and SYGVNS. After removal of 6 bases from V and 7 bases from J, the junction contained 6 bases not matched to a gene. CDR3 length: 15 residues.

The genes are TRBV15 and TRBJ1-1; D gene uncertain. CDR1 is LNHNV, CDR2 YYDKDF, per germline (reference sequence). This CDR3 has 13 amino acids. Trimming stripped 3 bases from V and 4 bases from J, with 9 bases between. For the CDR3, the DNA is TGTGCCACCAGCAGCGGCAGATTCACTGAAGCTTTCTTT. Protein sequence: CATSSGRFTEAFF.

J is TRBJ2-1 and V is TRBV9; D possibly corresponds to TRBD1 (6 bases). This CDR3 region has 17 residues. The germline V and J ends were trimmed by 3 bases and 2 bases, with 18 bases remaining between them. The V gene's germline CDR1 is SGDLS and CDR2 YYNGEE. DNA for the CDR3: TGTGCCAGCAGCGCAGTGAGAGGGGGAATTCCCTACAATGAGCAGTTCTTC. It codes for CASSAVRGGIPYNEQFF.

This chain uses TRBV28 with TRBJ1-4, with 8 bases fitting TRBD1. V gave up 6 bases and J gave up 8 bases; unmatched junction bases: 11. CDR3 length: 15 amino acids. Germline V gives CDR1 MDHEN, CDR2 SYDVKM. Here the CDR3 DNA reads TGTGCCAGCAGGCCGACAGGGGATTATCGGGAAAAACTGTTTTTT. The encoded protein is CASRPTGDYREKLFF.

The chain combines TRBV3-1 (or the pseudogene TRBV3-2) with TRBJ1-2, with D possibly matching TRBD1 (6 bases). The germline V gene has CDR1 LGHDT and CDR2 YNNKEL (reference sequence). This CDR3 is built from 17 residues. V dropped 0 bases and J dropped 0 bases, with 14 bases sitting between them. CDR3 DNA sequence: TGTGCCAGCAGCCAAGATGAGTCGGACAGAGCTAACTATGGCTACACCTTC. Protein: CASSQDESDRANYGYTF.

Written as DNA, the CDR3 is TGTGCCAGCAGCTTAGATCTTGTTCAGGGATCTACTACGGAGCAGTACTTC. It yields the protein CASSLDLVQGSTTEQYF. This chain uses TRBV7-2 with TRBJ2-7, with D maybe TRBD1 (5 bases). V was pared by 1 base and J by 7 bases, with 23 bases between. This CDR3 comprises 17 residues. CDR1 SGHTA and CDR2 FQGNSA come from the germline V gene.

The chain couples TRBV28 to TRBJ1-1, with TRBD1 matching 9 bases. This CDR3 has 15 amino acids. From germline, CDR1 is MDHEN and CDR2 SYDVKM. The ends lost 6 bases at V and 2 bases at J; junction bases unmatched: 7. CDR3 sequence (DNA): TGTGCCAGCAGCTCACAGGGGGCGGGAAACACTGAAGCTTTCTTT. Translated, it gives CASSSQGAGNTEAFF.

The J gene is TRBJ1-1, the V gene TRBV6-2 or TRBV6-3; the match to TRBD1 covers 9 bases. Germline loops: CDR1 MNHEY, CDR2 SVGEGT. The J segment lost 3 bases and the V segment lost 0 bases, leaving 5 bases of the junction unmatched. This CDR3 is 16 amino acids long. CDR3 sequence reads: CASSYSPQGAYTEAFF. The CDR3 DNA reads as TGTGCCAGCAGTTACTCGCCACAGGGGGCTTACACTGAAGCTTTCTTT.

The rearrangement joins TRBV4-2 to TRBJ1-2, with D possibly TRBD1 on 6 matching bases. V was cut by 0 bases and J by 7 bases, with 15 bases left in between. The CDR3 is made up of 15 amino acids. CDR1 and CDR2 from the germline V gene are LGHNA and YNFKEQ. The CDR3 region is CASSQEGETGRGYTF. DNA for the CDR3: TGTGCCAGCAGCCAAGAAGGCGAGACAGGACGTGGCTACACCTTC.

V and J are TRBV4-2 and TRBJ1-3, with D uncertain. CDR1 LGHNA and CDR2 YNFKEQ come from the germline V gene. V lost 0 bases and J lost 2, with 20 bases in between. The CDR3 runs 19 residues. CDR3 coding DNA: TGTGCCAGCAGCCAAGATATTACCTTGGTGTGGGGTGCTGGAAACACCATATATTTT. Translated, it gives CASSQDITLVWGAGNTIYF.

Here the CDR3 DNA reads TGTGCCAGTAGTGATGGACAGGGGGCTCGTTCACCCCTCCACTTT. Translating it yields CASSDGQGARSPLHF. J is TRBJ1-6 and V is TRBV19, with 11 nucleotides matching TRBD1. The germline gives CDR1 LNHDA, CDR2 SQIVND (reference sequence). The CDR3 is made up of 15 amino acids. Trimming cost V 5 bases and J 9 bases; bases outside gene matches: 6.

This chain joins TRBV15 and TRBJ1-1, with a tentative D call TRBD1 (5 bases). The V end lost 4 bases, the J end lost 4 bases, and 13 bases lay between the germline ends. Germline values: CDR1 LNHNV, CDR2 YYDKDF (reference sequence). CDR3 size: 14 residues. The CDR3 DNA is TGTGCCACCAGCACGAGAGGAGACAGCACTGAAGCTTTCTTT. This encodes CATSTRGDSTEAFF.

This chain links TRBV7-8 with TRBJ2-1, with 13 bases aligning to TRBD2. Germline CDR1 is SGHVS and CDR2 is FQNEAQ. The CDR3 loop spans 19 amino acids. The junction had 12 bases not matched to a gene; V was cut back by 3 bases and J by 4 bases. The CDR3 is CASSFDGTSGRAKYNEQFF. CDR3 DNA: TGTGCCAGCAGCTTCGACGGCACTAGCGGGAGGGCGAAATACAATGAGCAGTTCTTC.

V and J are TRBV12-5 and TRBJ2-7, with D perhaps TRBD1 (6 bases). V lost 4 bases and J 7 bases, leaving 17 bases between the germline ends. Germline V gene data show CDR1 as LGHNT and CDR2 as FRNRAP. This CDR3 spans 14 amino acids. This CDR3 is CASGSTGLIGEQYF. CDR3 nucleotide sequence: TGTGCTAGTGGTTCTACAGGGTTGATCGGTGAGCAGTACTTC. Full variable domain (outside the CDR3, taken from reference TRBV12-5 and TRBJ2-7): DARVTQTPRHKVTEMGQEVTMRCQPILGHNTVFWYRQTMMQGLELLAYFRNRAPLDDSGMPKDRFSAEMPDATLATLKIQPSEPRDSAVYFCASGSTGLIGEQYFGPGTRLTVT.

V and J are TRBV20-1 and TRBJ2-1, with a tentative D call TRBD1 (5 bases). The CDR3 is 14 residues long. Germline V CDR1 and CDR2: DFQATT, SNEGSKA (reference sequence). The germline V and J ends were trimmed by 3 bases and 3 bases, with 12 bases remaining between them. The CDR3 is CSASSQGLYNEQFF. DNA of the CDR3: TGCAGTGCTAGTTCGCAGGGCCTCTACAATGAGCAGTTCTTC.

This rearrangement joins TRBV7-2 to TRBJ1-2, with D uncertain. CDR3 size: 15 residues. V lost 4 bases and J 0 bases, leaving 12 bases between the germline ends. From germline, CDR1 is SGHTA and CDR2 FQGNSA. In DNA form, the CDR3 reads TGTGCCAGCAGCTGGAGCCCGGTTACTAACTATGGCTACACCTTC. This sequence encodes CASSWSPVTNYGYTF.

This rearrangement joins TRBV12-3 or TRBV12-4 to TRBJ1-5; D gene uncertain. The CDR3 extends over 12 amino acids. Trimming took off 4 bases at V and 0 bases at J, with 1 base between the two ends. CDR3 sequence (DNA): TGTGCCAGCAGTTATAGCAATCAGCCCCAGCATTTT. Translation gives CASSYSNQPQHF.